These 10 T cell receptor beta chains were all obtained from the same sample, sequenced in a study of T cells in localized non-small cell lung cancer. The assay was immunoSEQ multiplex PCR, and TCRdb's table has in-frame clones only and misses some. This table has roughly 77,000 clones, 88% appearing once. This specimen consisted of peripheral blood, obtained before any cancer treatment. All receptors derive from a woman between 35 and 75 years old with stage I squamous cell lung carcinoma.

The chain is built from TRBV9 and TRBJ1-1, with D perhaps matching TRBD1 (5 bases). CDR3 size: 14 residues. Trimming left V 5 bases short and J 0 bases short, with 11 bases between. CDR1 and CDR2 from the germline V gene are SGDLS and YYNGEE. DNA of the CDR3: TGTGCCAGCAGTCCCAGGGATATGAACACTGAAGCTTTCTTT. Its translation is CASSPRDMNTEAFF.

The V and J genes are TRBV5-4 and TRBJ1-1; 7 positions match TRBD1. V lost 4 bases, J lost 10 bases, and 7 bases stayed unmatched. This CDR3 region has 12 residues. Germline lookup yields CDR1 SGHNT and CDR2 YYREEE (reference sequence). Written as DNA, the CDR3 is TGTGCCAGCAGCACTCGGACAGGTCGAGCTTTCTTT. Protein product: CASSTRTGRAFF.

The chain links TRBV7-6 to TRBJ2-7, with D hard to call. Germline CDR1 is SGHVS and CDR2 is FNYEAQ. The CDR3 length is 12 residues. The germline V and J ends were trimmed by 5 bases and 5 bases, with 10 bases remaining between them. The CDR3 spells CASSAGADEQYF. In DNA, the CDR3 is TGTGCCAGCAGCGCAGGCGCCGACGAGCAGTACTTC.

The J gene is TRBJ1-6, the V gene TRBV7-9; 10 bases are a match to TRBD1. Looked up from germline, CDR1 is SEHNR and CDR2 is FQNEAQ (reference sequence). The CDR3 has 13 residues. The junction had 1 base not matched to a gene; V was cut back by 4 bases and J by 10 bases. Here the CDR3 reads CASSSTGGSPLHF. In nucleotides, the CDR3 is TGTGCCAGCAGCTCGACAGGGGGCTCACCCCTCCACTTT.

The chain links TRBV7-6 to TRBJ2-7; D is possibly TRBD1 (5 bases). V was cut by 0 bases and J by 3 bases, with 12 bases left in between. This CDR3 contains 15 residues. Per the germline V gene, CDR1 is SGHVS and CDR2 is FNYEAQ. The CDR3 reads CASSLAGQGIYEQYF. CDR3 coding DNA: TGTGCCAGCAGCTTAGCAGGGCAGGGAATCTACGAGCAGTACTTC.

This clone has at least ten counts. The V and J genes are TRBV7-8 and TRBJ2-5; 10 bases map to TRBD2. This CDR3 contains 16 residues. The ends lost 2 bases at V and 4 bases at J; junction bases unmatched: 7. Germline CDR1 is SGHVS and CDR2 is FQNEAQ. CDR3 sequence: CASSLTSGGGLETQYF. CDR3 DNA sequence: TGTGCCAGCAGCTTAACAAGCGGGGGGGGATTAGAGACCCAGTACTTC.

The chain recombines TRBV7-9 with TRBJ2-5, with D possibly matching TRBD1 (6 bases). CDR3 length: 14 residues. V gave up 4 bases and J gave up 4 bases, with 13 bases separating them. Germline CDR1 is SEHNR and CDR2 is FQNEAQ (reference sequence). CDR3 DNA sequence: TGTGCCAGCAGCTCCTCAGACAGGCGAGAGACCCAGTACTTC. Its protein is CASSSSDRRETQYF.

The V call is TRBV5-1, the J call TRBJ1-3; possibly TRBD1 for D (5 bases). The germline CDR1 and CDR2 sequences are SGHRS and YFSETQ. The V end lost 0 bases, the J end lost 9 bases, and 13 bases lay between the germline ends. This CDR3 is built from 14 residues. For the CDR3, the DNA is TGCGCCAGCAGCTTGGGAGGCCGGGGGGGCACCATATATTTT. It yields the protein CASSLGGRGGTIYF.

The chain couples TRBV14 to TRBJ1-1, with a weak D call TRBD1 (5 bases). CDR1 SGHDN and CDR2 FVKESK come from the germline V gene. With 6 bases removed from V and 4 bases from J, the gap between germline ends came to 27 bases. The CDR3 runs to 18 residues. The CDR3 nucleotides read TGTGCCAGCAGTGACTTAACGACCGGGACGAAGGTGGGCACTGAAGCTTTCTTT. Its protein product is CASSDLTTGTKVGTEAFF.

The chain joins TRBV18 to TRBJ2-1; 14 nucleotides match TRBD2. Unmatched junction bases numbered 11, after V lost 4 bases and J lost 9 bases. The length of the CDR3 is 17 residues. Germline CDR1 is KGHSH and CDR2 is LQKENI. Here the CDR3 DNA reads TGTGCCAGCTCACTCGGGACTAGCGGGGGACTCCTGAGTGAGCAGTTCTTC. It translates to CASSLGTSGGLLSEQFF.